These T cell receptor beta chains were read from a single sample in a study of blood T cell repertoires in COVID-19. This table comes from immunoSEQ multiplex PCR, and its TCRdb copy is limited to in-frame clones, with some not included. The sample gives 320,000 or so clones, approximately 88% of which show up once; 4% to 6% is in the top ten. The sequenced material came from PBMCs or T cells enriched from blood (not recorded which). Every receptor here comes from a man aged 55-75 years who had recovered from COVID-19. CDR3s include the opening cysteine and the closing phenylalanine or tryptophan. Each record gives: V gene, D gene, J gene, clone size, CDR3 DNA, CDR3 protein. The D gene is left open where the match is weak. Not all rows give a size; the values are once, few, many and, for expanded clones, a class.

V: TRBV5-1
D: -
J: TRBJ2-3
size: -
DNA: TGCGCCAGCAGCGATATAGCCGAGGGAGATACGCAGTATTTT
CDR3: CASSDIAEGDTQYF

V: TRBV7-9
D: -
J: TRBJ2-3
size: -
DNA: TGTGCCAGCAGCTTATCAGAAGTCACAGATACGCAGTATTTT
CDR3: CASSLSEVTDTQYF

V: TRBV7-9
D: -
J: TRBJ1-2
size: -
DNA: TGTGCCAGCAGCTTAGAGCTTAAGGGCTACACCTTC
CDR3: CASSLELKGYTF

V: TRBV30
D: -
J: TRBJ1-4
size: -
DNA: TGTGCCTGGAGTGTACCGGTCCGGGCAACTAATGAAAAACTGTTTTTT
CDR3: CAWSVPVRATNEKLFF

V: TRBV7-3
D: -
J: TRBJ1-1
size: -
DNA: TGTGCCAGCAGCTCACCGCCGAGAGGAGTGGCTTTCTTT
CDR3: CASSSPPRGVAFF

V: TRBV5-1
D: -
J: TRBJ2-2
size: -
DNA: TGCGCCAGCCGGGGGGCGGCGACCGGGGAGCTGTTTTTT
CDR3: CASRGAATGELFF

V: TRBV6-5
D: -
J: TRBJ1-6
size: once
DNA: TGTGCCAGCAGTTACCTGGCCGAGACAAGAAATTCACCCCTCCACTTT
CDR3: CASSYLAETRNSPLHF

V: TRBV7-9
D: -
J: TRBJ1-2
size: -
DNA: TGTGCCAGCAGCTTAGGCGGTGCTAACTATGGCTACACCTTC
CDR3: CASSLGGANYGYTF

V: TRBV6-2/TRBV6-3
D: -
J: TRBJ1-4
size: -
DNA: TGTGCCAGCAGTGCCTGGGGGCGTGGGAATGAAAAACTGTTTTTT
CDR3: CASSAWGRGNEKLFF

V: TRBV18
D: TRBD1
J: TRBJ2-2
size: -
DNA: TGTGCCAGCTCGGGACAGGTCAACACCGGGGAGCTGTTTTTT
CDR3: CASSGQVNTGELFF

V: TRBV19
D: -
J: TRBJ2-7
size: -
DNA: TGTGCCAGTAGTACCCGACACTTTCAGAGCTCCTACGAGCAGTACTTC
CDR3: CASSTRHFQSSYEQYF

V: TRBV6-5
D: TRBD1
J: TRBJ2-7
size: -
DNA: TGTGCCAGCAGTTACTCGGGAACAGGGGGAAACGAGCAGTACTTC
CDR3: CASSYSGTGGNEQYF

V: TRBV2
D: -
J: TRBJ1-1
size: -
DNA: TGTGCCAGCAGCCGAAACCGGGATGAAGCTTTCTTT
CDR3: CASSRNRDEAFF

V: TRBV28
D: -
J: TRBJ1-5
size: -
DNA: TGTGCCAGCAGGATTGGGGTGAGGGCTAGCAATCAGCCCCAGCATTTT
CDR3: CASRIGVRASNQPQHF

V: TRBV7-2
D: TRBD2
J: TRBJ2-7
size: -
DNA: TGTGCCAGCAGCTTGGTGGCGGGAGCCTGGGAGCAGTACTTC
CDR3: CASSLVAGAWEQYF

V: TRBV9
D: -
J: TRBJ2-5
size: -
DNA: TGTGCCAGCAGCCCCTCCGGGGGGCTGGGGACAGAGACCCAGTACTTC
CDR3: CASSPSGGLGTETQYF

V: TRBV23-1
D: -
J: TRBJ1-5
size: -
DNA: TGCGCCAGCAGCCTAGGACAGTGGAAGGATCAGCCCCAGCATTTT
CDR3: CASSLGQWKDQPQHF

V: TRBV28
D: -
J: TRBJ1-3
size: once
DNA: TGTGCCAGCAGTTTGGGGGGGGCCTCTGGAAACACCATATATTTT
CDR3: CASSLGGASGNTIYF

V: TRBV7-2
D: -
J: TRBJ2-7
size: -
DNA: TGTGCCAGCAGCTATCTTCCTTACGAGCAGTACTTC
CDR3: CASSYLPYEQYF

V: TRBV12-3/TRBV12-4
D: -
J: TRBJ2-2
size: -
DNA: TGTGCCAGCAGTCTGCCTAGTAGGGAGCTGTTTTTT
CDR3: CASSLPSRELFF

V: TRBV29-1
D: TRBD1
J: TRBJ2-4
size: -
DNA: TGCAGCGTGGCGTCGGGGACAGCTCTAGCCAAAAACATTCAGTACTTC
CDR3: CSVASGTALAKNIQYF

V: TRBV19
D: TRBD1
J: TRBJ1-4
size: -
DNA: TGTGCCAGCACCCCAGACAGGGATAATGAAAAACTGTTTTTT
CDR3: CASTPDRDNEKLFF

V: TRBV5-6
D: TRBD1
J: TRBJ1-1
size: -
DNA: TGTGCCAGCAGCCTGGTGGGACAGATGAACACTGAAGCTTTCTTT
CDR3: CASSLVGQMNTEAFF

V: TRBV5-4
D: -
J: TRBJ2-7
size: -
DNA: TGTGCCAGCAGCCCCCGACTCGACCGCTTCAAGCAGTACTTC
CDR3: CASSPRLDRFKQYF

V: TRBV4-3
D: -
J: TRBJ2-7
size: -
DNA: TGCGCCAGCAGCCAATTACAGACCTACGAGCAGTACTTC
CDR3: CASSQLQTYEQYF

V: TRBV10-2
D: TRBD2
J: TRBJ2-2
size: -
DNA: TGCGCCAGCAGTGTCCGAGCGGGAGGGATCAACACCGGGGAGCTGTTTTTT
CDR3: CASSVRAGGINTGELFF

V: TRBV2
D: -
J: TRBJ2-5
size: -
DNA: TGTGCCAGCAACCAGGCGTATCGGTCAGAGACCCAGTACTTC
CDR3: CASNQAYRSETQYF

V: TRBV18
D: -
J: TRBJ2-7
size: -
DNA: TGTGCCAGCTTCCCGACCGTGAGAGGTTCAACCTACGAGCAGTACTTC
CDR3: CASFPTVRGSTYEQYF